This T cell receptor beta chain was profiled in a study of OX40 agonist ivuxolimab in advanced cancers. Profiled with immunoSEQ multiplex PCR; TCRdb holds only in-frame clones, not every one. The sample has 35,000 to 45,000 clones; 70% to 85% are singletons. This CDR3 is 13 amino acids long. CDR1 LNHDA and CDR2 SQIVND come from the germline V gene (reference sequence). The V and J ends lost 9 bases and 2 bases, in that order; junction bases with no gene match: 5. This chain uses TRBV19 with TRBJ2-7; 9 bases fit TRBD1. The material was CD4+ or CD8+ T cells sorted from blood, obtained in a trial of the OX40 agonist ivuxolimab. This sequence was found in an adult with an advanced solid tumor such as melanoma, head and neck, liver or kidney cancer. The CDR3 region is CARRQGEPYEQYF. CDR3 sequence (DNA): TGTGCCAGAAGACAGGGGGAACCCTACGAGCAGTACTTC.